These 15 T cell receptor beta chains share one sample of origin, sequenced in a study of T-cell reconstitution after alpha-beta-depleted transplantation in children. TCRbeta library preparation incorporated unique molecular identifiers. TCRdb re-analysed the PCR reads in MiXCR, keeping a single row per CDR3 protein. The sample carries a few hundred thousand distinct CDR3 sequences, roughly two fifths recorded once. This specimen consisted of PBMCs, obtained before TCRalphabeta/CD19-depleted stem cell transplant. The receptors were gathered from a girl aged 2 to 9 with aplastic anemia, due to receive a stem cell transplant.

This clonotype has more than one count but fewer than ten. This rearrangement joins TRBV6-1 to TRBJ1-1, with D maybe TRBD1 (5 bases). CDR1 is MNHNS and CDR2 is SASEGT in the germline V gene. Trimming took off 5 bases at V and 7 bases at J, with 20 bases between the two ends. This CDR3 spans 15 amino acids. CDR3 sequence: CASSRWDSRTDEAFF. CDR3 bases: TGTGCCAGCAGTAGGTGGGACTCCCGGACCGATGAAGCTTTCTTT.

The chain carries TRBV20-1 and TRBJ1-1, with D tentatively TRBD1 (5 bases). Germline V lookup: CDR1 DFQATT, CDR2 SNEGSKA (reference sequence). V lost 7 bases and J 4 bases, leaving 13 bases between the germline ends. CDR3 length: 12 amino acids. Here the CDR3 reads CSGPTGATEAFF. In nucleotides, the CDR3 is TGCAGTGGACCTACAGGAGCCACTGAAGCTTTCTTT.

This clonotype was counted many times. The chain has TRBV7-2 and TRBJ2-3; 13 bases fit TRBD2. With 5 bases clipped from V and 4 bases from J, the junction kept 6 bases outside the gene matches. The CDR3 extends over 16 amino acids. Germline CDR1 and CDR2: SGHTA and FQGNSA. CDR3: CASSIGLAGVADTQYF. The CDR3 DNA follows: TGTGCCAGCAGCATCGGACTAGCGGGAGTGGCAGATACGCAGTATTTT.

The J gene is TRBJ1-3, the V gene TRBV5-1; no firm D call. Germline values: CDR1 SGHRS, CDR2 YFSETQ. There are 15 residues in the CDR3. V was trimmed by 0 bases and J by 0 bases, leaving 7 bases between them. The CDR3 sequence: CASSLALGSGNTIYF. The CDR3, as DNA: TGCGCCAGCAGCTTGGCTTTAGGCTCTGGAAACACCATATATTTT. Filled out from reference TRBV5-1 and TRBJ1-3, the complete variable domain reads KAGVTQTPRYLIKTRGQQVTLSCSPISGHRSVSWYQQTPGQGLQFLFEYFSETQRNKGNFPGRFSGRQFSNSRSEMNVSTLELGDSALYLCASSLALGSGNTIYFGEGSWLTVV.

The chain has TRBV27 and TRBJ1-1; the D gene is possibly TRBD1 (6 bases). The germline V gene has CDR1 MNHEY and CDR2 SMNVEV (reference sequence). The CDR3 is made up of 14 amino acids. V was cut by 4 bases and J by 2 bases, with 11 bases left in between. The CDR3 loop reads CASSYAGVNTEAFF. The CDR3 DNA is TGTGCCAGCAGTTACGCAGGGGTTAACACTGAAGCTTTCTTT.

The chain employs TRBV20-1 and TRBJ2-7; D is uncertain. Germline loops: CDR1 DFQATT, CDR2 SNEGSKA (reference sequence). With 4 bases removed from V and 4 bases from J, the gap between germline ends came to 14 bases. The CDR3 extends over 13 amino acids. CDR3 sequence: CSAMDGSRYEQYF. The CDR3 DNA follows: TGCAGTGCTATGGACGGAAGTCGGTACGAGCAGTACTTC.

This clonotype was seen a few times. In DNA form, the CDR3 reads TGCAGTGCTGAGAAGACAGGCGCCAAAAACATTCAGTACTTC. Residues: CSAEKTGAKNIQYF. This chain uses TRBV20-1 with TRBJ2-4, with a tentative D call TRBD1 (6 bases). The germline CDR1 and CDR2 sequences are DFQATT and SNEGSKA (reference sequence). Trimming left V 5 bases short and J 1 base short, with 12 bases between. This CDR3 spans 14 amino acids.

Regarding this clonotype: Compared with germline, one end of the junction differs, possibly owing to a read error. The chain recombines TRBV7-7 with TRBJ2-1; the match to TRBD2 covers 9 bases. Germline V lookup: CDR1 SSHAT, CDR2 FNYEAQ (reference sequence). The CDR3 has 16 residues. The CDR3 DNA reads TGTGCTAGCAGTCCGAATAGCGGGGGCTTCTACAATGAGCAGTTCTTC. The encoded protein is CASSPNSGGFYNEQFF.

The chain joins TRBV21-1 to TRBJ2-1; the table assigns TRBD2, which was not confirmed against the DNA. TRBV21-1 counts as a pseudogene. The CDR3 is 12 residues long. Here the CDR3 DNA reads TGTGCCAGCAGCAAAAGGACTAATGAGCAGTTCTTC. Its protein product is CASSKRTNEQFF.

This clonotype has more than one count but fewer than ten. J is TRBJ2-5 and V is TRBV18; a possible D gene is TRBD2 (6 bases). Trimming removed 3 bases at V and 5 bases at J, with 13 bases between. The CDR3 spans 14 residues. Germline CDR1 and CDR2: KGHSH and LQKENI. CDR3 bases: TGTGCCAGCTCACCCCCTGGAGGGTTTGAGACCCAGTACTTC. Translating it yields CASSPPGGFETQYF.

The V call is TRBV4-1, the J call TRBJ2-5, with D uncertain. Trimming stripped 0 bases from V and 5 bases from J, with 10 bases between. The CDR3 is 14 residues long. The germline gives CDR1 MGHRA, CDR2 YSYEKL. In nucleotides, the CDR3 is TGCGCCAGCAGCCAAGATGGGTCCGGGGAGACCCAGTACTTC. Translation gives CASSQDGSGETQYF.

Only a few counts were recorded for this clonotype. The genes are TRBV20-1 and TRBJ1-1; possible D gene TRBD1, 5 bases. CDR3 size: 13 residues. CDR1 is DFQATT, CDR2 SNEGSKA, per germline (reference sequence). The V end was cut by 5 bases, the J end by 0 bases, with 10 bases between. CDR3 loop: CSAFDSMNTEAFF. The CDR3 DNA sequence: TGCAGTGCTTTCGACAGCATGAACACTGAAGCTTTCTTT.

This chain links TRBV20-1 with TRBJ2-7, with D possibly being TRBD1 (7 bases). CDR1 is DFQATT, CDR2 SNEGSKA, per germline (reference sequence). This CDR3 comprises 14 residues. V lost 6 bases and J 7 bases, leaving 22 bases between the germline ends. CDR3 bases: TGCAGTGCGCTCGGCGGGACAGCTTTTGTAGAGCAGTACTTC. Translated, it gives CSALGGTAFVEQYF.

The chain employs TRBV7-2 and TRBJ2-1; 9 positions match TRBD2. This CDR3 region has 16 residues. Looked up from germline, CDR1 is SGHTA and CDR2 is FQGNSA. V gave up 0 bases and J gave up 5 bases; unmatched junction bases: 5. Here the CDR3 reads CASSLAVAGGDNEQFF. CDR3 coding DNA: TGTGCCAGCAGCTTAGCAGTCGCGGGAGGGGACAATGAGCAGTTCTTC. Variable domain in full (rest from reference TRBV7-2 and TRBJ2-1): GAGVSQSPSNKVTEKGKDVELRCDPISGHTALYWYRQSLGQGLEFLIYFQGNSAPDKSGLPSDRFSAERTGGSVSTLTIQRTQQEDSAVYLCASSLAVAGGDNEQFFGPGTRLTVL.

There are many counts of this clonotype. The CDR3 sequence: CASTTYRGNYGYTF. The CDR3, as DNA: TGTGCCAGCACCACTTACAGGGGGAACTATGGCTACACCTTC. The chain links TRBV28 to TRBJ1-2; 8 positions match TRBD1. This CDR3 contains 14 residues. The germline gives CDR1 MDHEN, CDR2 SYDVKM. Germline trimming cut 7 bases from V and 2 bases from J; bases unmatched to any gene: 6.